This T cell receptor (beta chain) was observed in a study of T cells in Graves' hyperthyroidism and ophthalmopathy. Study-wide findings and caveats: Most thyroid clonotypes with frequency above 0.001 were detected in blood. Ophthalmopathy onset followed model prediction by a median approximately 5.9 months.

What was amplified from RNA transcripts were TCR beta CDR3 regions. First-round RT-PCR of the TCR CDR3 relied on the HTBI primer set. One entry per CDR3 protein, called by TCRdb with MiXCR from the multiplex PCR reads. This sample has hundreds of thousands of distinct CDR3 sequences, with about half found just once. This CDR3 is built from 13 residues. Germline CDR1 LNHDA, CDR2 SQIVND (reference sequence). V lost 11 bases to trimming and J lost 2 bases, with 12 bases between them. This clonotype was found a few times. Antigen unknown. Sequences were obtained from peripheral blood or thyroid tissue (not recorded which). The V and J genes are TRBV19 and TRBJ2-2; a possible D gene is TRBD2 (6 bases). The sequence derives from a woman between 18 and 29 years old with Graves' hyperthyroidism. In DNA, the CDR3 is TGTGCCGTCCGGCGGGACAACACCGGGGAGCTGTTTTTT. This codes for CAVRRDNTGELFF. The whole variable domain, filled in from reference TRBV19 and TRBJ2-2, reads DGGITQSPKYLFRKEGQNVTLSCEQNLNHDAMYWYRQDPGQGLRLIYYSQIVNDFQKGDIAEGYSVSREKKESFPLTVTSAQKNPTAFYLCAVRRDNTGELFFGEGSRLTVL.